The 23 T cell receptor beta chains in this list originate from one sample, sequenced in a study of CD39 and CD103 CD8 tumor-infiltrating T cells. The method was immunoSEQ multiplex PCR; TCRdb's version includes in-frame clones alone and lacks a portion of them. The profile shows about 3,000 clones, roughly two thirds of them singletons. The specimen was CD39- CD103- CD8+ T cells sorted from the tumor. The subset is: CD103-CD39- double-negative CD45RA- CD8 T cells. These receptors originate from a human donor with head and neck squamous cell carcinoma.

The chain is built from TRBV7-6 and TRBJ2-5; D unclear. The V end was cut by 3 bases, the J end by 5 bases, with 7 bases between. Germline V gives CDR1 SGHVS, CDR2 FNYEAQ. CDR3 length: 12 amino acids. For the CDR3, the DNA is TGTGCCAGCAGCTTTTGGTTGGAGACCCAGTACTTC. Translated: CASSFWLETQYF.

Here the CDR3 DNA reads TGTGCCAGCAGTGACTGGGCAGGGCCGGGATACGAGCAGTACTTC. Translation: CASSDWAGPGYEQYF. J is TRBJ2-7 and V is TRBV2, with D tentatively TRBD1 or TRBD2 (5 bases each). CDR1 is SNHLY and CDR2 is FYNNEI in the germline V gene. This CDR3 is 15 amino acids long. With 3 bases removed from V and 4 bases from J, the gap between germline ends came to 16 bases.

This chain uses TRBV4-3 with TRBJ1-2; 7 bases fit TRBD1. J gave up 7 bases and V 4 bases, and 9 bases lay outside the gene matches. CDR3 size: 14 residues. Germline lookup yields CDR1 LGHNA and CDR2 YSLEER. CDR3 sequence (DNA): TGCGCCAGCAGCCCCCAGGGGGTTTACCTTGGCTACACCTTC. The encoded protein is CASSPQGVYLGYTF.

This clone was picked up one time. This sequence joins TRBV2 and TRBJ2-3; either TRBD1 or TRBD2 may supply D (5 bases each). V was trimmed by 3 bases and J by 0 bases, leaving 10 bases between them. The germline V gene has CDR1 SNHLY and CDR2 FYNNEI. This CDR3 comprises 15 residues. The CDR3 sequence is CASSEGVFSTDTQYF. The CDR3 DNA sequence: TGTGCCAGCAGTGAGGGGGTATTTAGCACAGATACGCAGTATTTT.

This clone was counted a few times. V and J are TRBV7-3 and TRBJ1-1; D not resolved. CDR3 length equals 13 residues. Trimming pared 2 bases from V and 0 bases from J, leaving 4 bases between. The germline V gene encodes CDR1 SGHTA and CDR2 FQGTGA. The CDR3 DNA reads TGTGCCAGCAGCTTATTCATGAACACTGAAGCTTTCTTT. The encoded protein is CASSLFMNTEAFF.

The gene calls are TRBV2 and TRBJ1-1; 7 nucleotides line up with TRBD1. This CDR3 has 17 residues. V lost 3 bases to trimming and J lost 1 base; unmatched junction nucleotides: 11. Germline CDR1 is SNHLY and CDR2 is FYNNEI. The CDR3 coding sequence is TGTGCCAGCAGTGACCTTGGACAGGAGAGTCAGAACACTGAAGCTTTCTTT. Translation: CASSDLGQESQNTEAFF. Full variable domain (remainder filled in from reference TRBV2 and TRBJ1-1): EPEVTQTPSHQVTQMGQEVILRCVPISNHLYFYWYRQILGQKVEFLVSFYNNEISEKSEIFDDQFSVERPDGSNFTLKIRSTKLEDSAMYFCASSDLGQESQNTEAFFGQGTRLTVV.

The chain's CDR3 is CASSLGGEREQYF. CDR3 DNA sequence: TGTGCCAGCAGCTTAGGAGGAGAGCGCGAGCAGTACTTC. The V and J genes are TRBV7-8 and TRBJ2-7, with no clear D. This CDR3 has 13 residues. From germline, CDR1 is SGHVS and CDR2 FQNEAQ. Trimming pared 1 base from V and 6 bases from J, leaving 10 bases between. Combining the CDR3 with reference TRBV7-8 and TRBJ2-7 gives the whole variable domain GAGVSQSPRYKVAKRGQDVALRCDPISGHVSLFWYQQALGQGPEFLTYFQNEAQLDKSGLPSDRFFAERPEGSVSTLKIQRTQQEDSAVYLCASSLGGEREQYFGPGTRLTVT.

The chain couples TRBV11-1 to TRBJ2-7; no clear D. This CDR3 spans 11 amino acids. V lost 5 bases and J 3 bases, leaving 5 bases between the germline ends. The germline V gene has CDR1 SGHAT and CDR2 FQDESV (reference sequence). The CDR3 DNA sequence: TGTGCCAGCAGCGAAGACTACGAGCAGTACTTC. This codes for CASSEDYEQYF.

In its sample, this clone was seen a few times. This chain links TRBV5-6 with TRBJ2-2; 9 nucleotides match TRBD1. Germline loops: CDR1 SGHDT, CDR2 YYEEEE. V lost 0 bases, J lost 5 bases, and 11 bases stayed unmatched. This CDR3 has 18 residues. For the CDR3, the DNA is TGTGCCAGCAGCTTGGGACAGGGGGGGGCCTTAATGACCGGGGAGCTGTTTTTT. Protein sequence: CASSLGQGGALMTGELFF.

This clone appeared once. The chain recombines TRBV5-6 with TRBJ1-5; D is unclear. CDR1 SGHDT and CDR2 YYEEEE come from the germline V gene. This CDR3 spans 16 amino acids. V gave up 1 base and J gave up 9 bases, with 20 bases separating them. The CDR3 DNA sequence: TGTGCCAGCAGCTTGTTTGAGTGGCCGGTAATCGTGCCCCAGCATTTT. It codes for CASSLFEWPVIVPQHF.

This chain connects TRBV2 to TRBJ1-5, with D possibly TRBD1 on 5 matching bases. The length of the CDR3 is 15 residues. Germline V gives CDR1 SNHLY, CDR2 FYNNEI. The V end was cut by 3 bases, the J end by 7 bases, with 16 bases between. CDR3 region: CASSDPGGEEQPQHF. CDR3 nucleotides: TGTGCCAGCAGTGACCCGGGAGGGGAAGAGCAGCCCCAGCATTTT.

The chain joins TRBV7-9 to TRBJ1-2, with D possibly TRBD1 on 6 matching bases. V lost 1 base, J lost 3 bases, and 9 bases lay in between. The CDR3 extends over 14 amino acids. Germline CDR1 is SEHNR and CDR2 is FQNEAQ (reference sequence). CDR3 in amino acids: CASSLVQGYYGYTF. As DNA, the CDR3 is TGTGCCAGCAGCTTAGTTCAGGGGTACTATGGCTACACCTTC.

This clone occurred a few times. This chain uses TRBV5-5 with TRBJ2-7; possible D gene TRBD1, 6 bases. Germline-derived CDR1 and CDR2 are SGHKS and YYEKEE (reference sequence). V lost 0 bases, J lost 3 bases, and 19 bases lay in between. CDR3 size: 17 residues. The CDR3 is CASSLGPIEAGDYEQYF. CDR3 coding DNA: TGTGCCAGCAGCTTGGGCCCGATCGAGGCAGGGGACTACGAGCAGTACTTC. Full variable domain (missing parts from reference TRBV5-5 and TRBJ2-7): DAGVTQSPTHLIKTRGQQVTLRCSPISGHKSVSWYQQVLGQGPQFIFQYYEKEERGRGNFPDRFSARQFPNYSSELNVNALLLGDSALYLCASSLGPIEAGDYEQYFGPGTRLTVT.

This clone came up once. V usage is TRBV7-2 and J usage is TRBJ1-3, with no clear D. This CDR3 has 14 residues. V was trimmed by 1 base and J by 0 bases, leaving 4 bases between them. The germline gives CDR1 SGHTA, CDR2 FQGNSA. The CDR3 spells CASSLVPSGNTIYF. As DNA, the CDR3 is TGTGCCAGCAGCTTAGTTCCCTCTGGAAACACCATATATTTT. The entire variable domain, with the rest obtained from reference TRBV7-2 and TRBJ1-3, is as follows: GAGVSQSPSNKVTEKGKDVELRCDPISGHTALYWYRQSLGQGLEFLIYFQGNSAPDKSGLPSDRFSAERTGGSVSTLTIQRTQQEDSAVYLCASSLVPSGNTIYFGEGSWLTVV.

CDR3 amino acids: CASSGDRSVSQPQHF. CDR3 bases: TGTGCCAGCAGTGGGGACAGGTCGGTGAGTCAGCCCCAGCATTTT. This rearrangement joins TRBV28 to TRBJ1-5; 8 nucleotides align to TRBD1. Per the germline V gene, CDR1 is MDHEN and CDR2 is SYDVKM. The CDR3 runs 15 residues. After removal of 5 bases from V and 6 bases from J, the junction contained 9 bases not matched to a gene.

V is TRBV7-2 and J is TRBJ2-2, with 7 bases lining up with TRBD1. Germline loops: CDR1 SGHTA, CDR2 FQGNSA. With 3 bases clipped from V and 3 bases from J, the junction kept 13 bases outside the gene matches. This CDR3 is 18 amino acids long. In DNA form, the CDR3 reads TGTGCCAGCAGCTTCCTAAACCCGAGGGACAGCGACACCGGGGAGCTGTTTTTT. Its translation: CASSFLNPRDSDTGELFF.

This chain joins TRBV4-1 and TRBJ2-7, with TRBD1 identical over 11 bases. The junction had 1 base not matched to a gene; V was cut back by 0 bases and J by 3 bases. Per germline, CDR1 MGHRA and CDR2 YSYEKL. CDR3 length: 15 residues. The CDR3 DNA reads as TGCGCCAGCAGCCAAGACGGGACAGGGGGCTACGAGCAGTACTTC. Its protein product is CASSQDGTGGYEQYF.

The CDR3 sequence is CASSLGPGNTIYF. Written as DNA, the CDR3 is TGTGCCAGCAGTTTAGGCCCTGGAAACACCATATATTTT. The chain combines TRBV27 with TRBJ1-3; D is unresolved. There are 13 residues in the CDR3. Per germline, CDR1 MNHEY and CDR2 SMNVEV (reference sequence). With 2 bases removed from V and 2 bases from J, the gap between germline ends came to 4 bases.

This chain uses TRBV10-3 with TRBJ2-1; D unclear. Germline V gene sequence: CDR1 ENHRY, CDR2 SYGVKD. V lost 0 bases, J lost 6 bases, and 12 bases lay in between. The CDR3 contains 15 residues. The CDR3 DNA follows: TGTGCCATCAGTGAGTCGACTCTGGCCAGCAATGAGCAGTTCTTC. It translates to CAISESTLASNEQFF.

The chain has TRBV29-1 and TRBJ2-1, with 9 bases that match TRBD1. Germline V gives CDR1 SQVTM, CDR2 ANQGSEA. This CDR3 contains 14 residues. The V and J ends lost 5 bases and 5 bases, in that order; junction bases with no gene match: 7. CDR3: CSVTGTGFNNEQFF. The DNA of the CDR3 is TGCAGCGTTACCGGGACAGGGTTCAACAATGAGCAGTTCTTC.

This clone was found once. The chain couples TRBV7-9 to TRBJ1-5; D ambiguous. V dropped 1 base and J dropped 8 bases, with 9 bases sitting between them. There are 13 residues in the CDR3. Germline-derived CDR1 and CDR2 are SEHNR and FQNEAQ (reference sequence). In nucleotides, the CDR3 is TGTGCCAGCAGCTTAGAAGCGGCGGAGCCCCAGCATTTT. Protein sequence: CASSLEAAEPQHF.

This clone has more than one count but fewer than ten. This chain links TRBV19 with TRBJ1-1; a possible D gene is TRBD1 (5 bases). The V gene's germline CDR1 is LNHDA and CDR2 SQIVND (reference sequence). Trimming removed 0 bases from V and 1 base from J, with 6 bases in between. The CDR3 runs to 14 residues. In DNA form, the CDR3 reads TGTGCCAGTAGTATAGATGGGGGGAACACTGAAGCTTTCTTT. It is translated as CASSIDGGNTEAFF.

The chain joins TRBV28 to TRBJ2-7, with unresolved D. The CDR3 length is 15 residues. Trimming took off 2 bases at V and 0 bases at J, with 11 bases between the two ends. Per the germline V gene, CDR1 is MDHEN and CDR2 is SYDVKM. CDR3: CASSLGDPSSYEQYF. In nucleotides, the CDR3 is TGTGCCAGCAGTTTAGGCGACCCCAGCTCCTACGAGCAGTACTTC.